This T cell receptor beta chain was sequenced during a study of patients and donors after allogeneic stem cell transplantation. TCRdb redid the calling of the RT-PCR reads with MiXCR, one entry per CDR3 protein. The table records about 410,000 distinct CDR3 sequences, roughly 17% of them present only once. Looked up from germline, CDR1 is PRHDT and CDR2 is FYEKMQ (reference sequence). The V end was cut by 2 bases, the J end by 0 bases, with 10 bases between. The CDR3 loop spans 15 amino acids. V usage is TRBV13 and J usage is TRBJ2-5, with D possibly being TRBD1 (5 bases). The sequence was obtained from a human donor who was either an allogeneic HSCT recipient or a stem cell or donor lymphocyte infusion donor (not recorded which). It is not recorded whose cells these are; they may come from a transplant donor. The material sequenced was blood, either unsorted or a sorted T cell fraction (not recorded which). In nucleotides, the CDR3 is TGTGCCAGCAGCTTAAGTGACAGCCACCAAGAGACCCAGTACTTC. Its protein is CASSLSDSHQETQYF. The variable domain in full, with the rest retrieved from reference TRBV13 and TRBJ2-5, is AAGVIQSPRHLIKEKRETATLKCYPIPRHDTVYWYQQGPGQDPQFLISFYEKMQSDKGSIPDRFSAQQFSDYHSELNMSSLELGDSALYFCASSLSDSHQETQYFGPGTRLLVL.